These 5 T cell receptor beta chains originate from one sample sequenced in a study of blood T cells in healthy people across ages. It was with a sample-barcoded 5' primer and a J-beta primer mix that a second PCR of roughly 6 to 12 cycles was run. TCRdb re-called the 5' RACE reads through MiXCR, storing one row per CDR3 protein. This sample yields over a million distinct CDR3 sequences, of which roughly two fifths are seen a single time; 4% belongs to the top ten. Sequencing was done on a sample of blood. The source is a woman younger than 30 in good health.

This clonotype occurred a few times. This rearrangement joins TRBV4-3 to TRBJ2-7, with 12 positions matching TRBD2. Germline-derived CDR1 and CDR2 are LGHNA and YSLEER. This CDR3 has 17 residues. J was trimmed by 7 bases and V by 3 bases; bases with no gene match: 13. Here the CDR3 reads CASSQASGGANVVEQYF. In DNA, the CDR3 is TGCGCCAGCAGCCAGGCTAGCGGGGGGGCTAACGTCGTTGAGCAGTACTTC.

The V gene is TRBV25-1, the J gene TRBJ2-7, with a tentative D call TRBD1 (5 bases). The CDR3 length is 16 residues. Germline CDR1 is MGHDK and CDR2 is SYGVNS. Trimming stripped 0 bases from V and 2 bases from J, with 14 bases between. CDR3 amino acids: CASSEYGAGPTYEQYF. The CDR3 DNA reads TGTGCCAGCAGTGAATACGGCGCAGGGCCAACCTACGAGCAGTACTTC.

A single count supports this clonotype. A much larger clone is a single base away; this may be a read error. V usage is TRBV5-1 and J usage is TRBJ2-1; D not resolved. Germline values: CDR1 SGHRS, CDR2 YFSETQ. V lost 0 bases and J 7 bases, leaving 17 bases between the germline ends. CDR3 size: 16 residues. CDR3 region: CASSLVVALLSNEQFF. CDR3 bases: TGCGCCAGCAGCTTGGTGGTAGCCCTGCTCTCTAATGAGCAGTTCTTC.

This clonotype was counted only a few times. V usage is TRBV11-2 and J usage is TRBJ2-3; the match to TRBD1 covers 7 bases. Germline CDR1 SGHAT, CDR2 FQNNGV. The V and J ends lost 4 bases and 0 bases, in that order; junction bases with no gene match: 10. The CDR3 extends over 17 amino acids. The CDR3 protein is CASSSIQGISSTDTQYF. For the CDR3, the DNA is TGTGCCAGCAGCTCCATACAGGGGATCAGTAGCACAGATACGCAGTATTTT.

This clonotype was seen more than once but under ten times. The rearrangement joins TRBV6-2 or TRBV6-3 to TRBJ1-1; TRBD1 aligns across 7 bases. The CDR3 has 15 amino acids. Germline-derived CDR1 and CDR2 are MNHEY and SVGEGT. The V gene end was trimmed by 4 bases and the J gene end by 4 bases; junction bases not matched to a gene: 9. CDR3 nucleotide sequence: TGTGCCAGCAGTTTTAAAAGGACAGGATCCACTGAAGCTTTCTTT. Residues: CASSFKRTGSTEAFF.